Listed here is a single TCR beta chain. The antigen is unknown. These data come from a study of cytomegalovirus exposure and HLA in healthy donors. The study's findings and limits: In a later analysis, TCR beta V- and J-gene trimming was associated with a missense DCLRE1C variant. Investigators reported over 150 TCR beta chains as tied to cytomegalovirus.

PCR primers comprised 60 Vbeta and 13 Jbeta primers. The table came from immunoSEQ multiplex PCR; TCRdb's copy has only in-frame clones and leaves some out. Seen here are over 75,000 clones, around 9.6% observed once, and the top ten hold approximately 5.1%. The germline V gene encodes CDR1 MNHEY and CDR2 SVGAGI. The CDR3 is made up of 15 amino acids. Deletions cut 5 bases from V and 0 bases from J, with 14 bases between. The receptor comes from a man in his fifties or sixties in good health and CMV-seropositive. The V call is TRBV6-5, the J call TRBJ2-7, with D perhaps TRBD2 (6 bases). Sequencing input: PBMCs. This CDR3 is CASSRDFESSYEQYF. The CDR3 DNA sequence: TGTGCCAGCAGTAGGGACTTCGAGAGCTCCTACGAGCAGTACTTC.